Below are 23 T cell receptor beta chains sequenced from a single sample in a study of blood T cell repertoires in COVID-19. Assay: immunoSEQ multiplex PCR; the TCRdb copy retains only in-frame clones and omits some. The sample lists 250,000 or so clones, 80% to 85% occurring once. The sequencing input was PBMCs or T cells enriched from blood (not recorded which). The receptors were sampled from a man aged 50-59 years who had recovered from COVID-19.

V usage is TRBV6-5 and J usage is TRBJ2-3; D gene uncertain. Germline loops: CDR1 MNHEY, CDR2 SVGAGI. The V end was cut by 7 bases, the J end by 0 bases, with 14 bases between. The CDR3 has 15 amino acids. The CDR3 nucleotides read TGTGCCAGCAAAAGATCAGGTACTAGCACAGATACGCAGTATTTT. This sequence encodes CASKRSGTSTDTQYF.

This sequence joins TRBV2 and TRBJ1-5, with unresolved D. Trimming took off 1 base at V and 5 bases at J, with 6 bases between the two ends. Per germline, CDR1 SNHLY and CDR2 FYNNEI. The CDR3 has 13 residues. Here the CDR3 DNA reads TGTGCCAGCAGTGAAGAGAGGGATCAGCCCCAGCATTTT. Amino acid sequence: CASSEERDQPQHF.

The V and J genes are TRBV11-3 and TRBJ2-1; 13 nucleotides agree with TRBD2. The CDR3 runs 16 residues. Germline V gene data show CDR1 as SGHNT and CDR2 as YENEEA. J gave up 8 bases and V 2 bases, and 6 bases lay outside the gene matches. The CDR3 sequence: CASSLTSGRGGDEQFF. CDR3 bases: TGTGCCAGCAGCTTAACTAGCGGGAGGGGGGGTGATGAGCAGTTCTTC.

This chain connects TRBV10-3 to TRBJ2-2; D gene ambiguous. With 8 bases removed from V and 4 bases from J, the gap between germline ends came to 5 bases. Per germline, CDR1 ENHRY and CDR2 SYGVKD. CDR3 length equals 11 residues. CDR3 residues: CAIRATGELFF. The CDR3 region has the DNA TGTGCCATCCGCGCCACCGGGGAGCTGTTTTTT.

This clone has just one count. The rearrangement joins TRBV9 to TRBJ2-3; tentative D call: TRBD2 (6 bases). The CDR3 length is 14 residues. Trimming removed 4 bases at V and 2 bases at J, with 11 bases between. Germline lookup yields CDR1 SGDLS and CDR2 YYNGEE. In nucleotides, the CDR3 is TGTGCCAGCAGCACGGGACTTAACACAGATACGCAGTATTTT. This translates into CASSTGLNTDTQYF.

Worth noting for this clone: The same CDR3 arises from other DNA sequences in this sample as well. CDR3 loop: CASSVGEGGQPQHF. For the CDR3, the DNA is TGTGCCAGCAGTGTGGGGGAGGGGGGGCAGCCCCAGCATTTT. The V gene is TRBV2, the J gene TRBJ1-5, with a weak D call TRBD1 (6 bases). The V and J ends lost 4 bases and 7 bases respectively, with 14 bases between them. Germline V CDR1 and CDR2: SNHLY, FYNNEI. The CDR3 spans 14 residues.

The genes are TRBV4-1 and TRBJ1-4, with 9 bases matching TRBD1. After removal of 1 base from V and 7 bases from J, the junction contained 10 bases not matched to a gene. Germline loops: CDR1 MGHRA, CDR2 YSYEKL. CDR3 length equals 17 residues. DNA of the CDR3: TGCGCCAGCAGCCAAGGGGACAGGGCAAATGCGGGTGAAAAACTGTTTTTT. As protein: CASSQGDRANAGEKLFF.

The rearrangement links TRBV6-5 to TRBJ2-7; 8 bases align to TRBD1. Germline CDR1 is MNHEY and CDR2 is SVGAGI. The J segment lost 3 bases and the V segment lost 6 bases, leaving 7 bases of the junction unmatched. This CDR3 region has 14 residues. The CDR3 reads CASSWDRFSYEQYF. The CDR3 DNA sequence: TGTGCCAGCAGCTGGGACAGGTTTAGCTACGAGCAGTACTTC.

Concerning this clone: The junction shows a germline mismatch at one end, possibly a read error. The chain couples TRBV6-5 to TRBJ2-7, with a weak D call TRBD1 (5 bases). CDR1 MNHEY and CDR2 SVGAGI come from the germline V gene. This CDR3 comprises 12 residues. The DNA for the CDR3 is TGTGCCAGCTGGCAGGGCTCCAACGAGCAGTACTTC. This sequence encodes CASWQGSNEQYF.

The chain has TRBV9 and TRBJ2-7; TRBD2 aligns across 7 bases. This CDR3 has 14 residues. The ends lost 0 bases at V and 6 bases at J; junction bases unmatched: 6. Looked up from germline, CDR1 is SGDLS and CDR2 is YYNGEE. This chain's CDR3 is CASSVAPGEGEQYF. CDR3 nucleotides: TGTGCCAGCAGCGTAGCTCCCGGGGAGGGCGAGCAGTACTTC.

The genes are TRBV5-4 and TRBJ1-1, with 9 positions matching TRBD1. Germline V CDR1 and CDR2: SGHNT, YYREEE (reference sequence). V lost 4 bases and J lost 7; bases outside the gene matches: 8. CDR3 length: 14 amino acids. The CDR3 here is CASSTGQGRVEAFF. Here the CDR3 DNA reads TGTGCCAGCAGCACGGGACAGGGTCGAGTTGAAGCTTTCTTT.

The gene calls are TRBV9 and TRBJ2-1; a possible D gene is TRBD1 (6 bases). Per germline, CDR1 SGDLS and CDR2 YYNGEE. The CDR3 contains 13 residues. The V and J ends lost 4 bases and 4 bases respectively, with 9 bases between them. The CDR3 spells CASSPDRYNEQFF. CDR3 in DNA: TGTGCCAGCAGCCCGGACAGATACAATGAGCAGTTCTTC.

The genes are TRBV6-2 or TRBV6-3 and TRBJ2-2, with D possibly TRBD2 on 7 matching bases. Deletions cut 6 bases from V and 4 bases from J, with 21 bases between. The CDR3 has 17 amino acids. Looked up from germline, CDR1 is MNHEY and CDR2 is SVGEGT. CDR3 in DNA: TGTGCCAGCAGCCGCGCCGCCGGGGGGCTTTTCACCGGGGAGCTGTTTTTT. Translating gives CASSRAAGGLFTGELFF.

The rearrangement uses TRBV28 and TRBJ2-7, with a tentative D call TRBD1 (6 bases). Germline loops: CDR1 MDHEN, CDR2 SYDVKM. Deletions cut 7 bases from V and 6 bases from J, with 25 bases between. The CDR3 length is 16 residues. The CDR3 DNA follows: TGTGCCAGCACGGGTGGACCGGGACATCCCTTAAGCGAGCAGTACTTC. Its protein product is CASTGGPGHPLSEQYF.

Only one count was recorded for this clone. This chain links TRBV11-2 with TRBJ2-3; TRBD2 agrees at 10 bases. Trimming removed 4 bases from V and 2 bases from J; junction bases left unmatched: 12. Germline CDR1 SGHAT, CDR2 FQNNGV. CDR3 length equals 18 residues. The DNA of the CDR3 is TGTGCCAGCAGCTCTTCGCCTAATAGCGGGGGGACCACAGATACGCAGTATTTT. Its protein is CASSSSPNSGGTTDTQYF.

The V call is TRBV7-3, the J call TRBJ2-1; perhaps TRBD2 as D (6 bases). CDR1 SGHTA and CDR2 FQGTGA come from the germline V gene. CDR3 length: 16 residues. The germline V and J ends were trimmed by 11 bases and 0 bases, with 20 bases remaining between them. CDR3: CASHNGGRSSYNEQFF. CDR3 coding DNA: TGTGCCTCCCATAATGGGGGGAGGAGCTCCTACAATGAGCAGTTCTTC.

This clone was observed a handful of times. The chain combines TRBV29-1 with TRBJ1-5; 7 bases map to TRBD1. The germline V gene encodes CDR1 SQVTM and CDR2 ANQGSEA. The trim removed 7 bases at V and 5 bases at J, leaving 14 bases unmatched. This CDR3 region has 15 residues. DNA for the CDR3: TGCAGCGATTGGACGACAGGGTTTGGACATCAGCCCCAGCATTTT. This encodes CSDWTTGFGHQPQHF.

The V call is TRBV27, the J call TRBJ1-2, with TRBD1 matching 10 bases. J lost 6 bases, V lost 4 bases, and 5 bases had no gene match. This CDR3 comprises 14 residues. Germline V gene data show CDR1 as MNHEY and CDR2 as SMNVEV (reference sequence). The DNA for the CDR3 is TGTGCCAGCAGTTCCTCCGGGACAGGGGATGGCTACACCTTC. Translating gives CASSSSGTGDGYTF.

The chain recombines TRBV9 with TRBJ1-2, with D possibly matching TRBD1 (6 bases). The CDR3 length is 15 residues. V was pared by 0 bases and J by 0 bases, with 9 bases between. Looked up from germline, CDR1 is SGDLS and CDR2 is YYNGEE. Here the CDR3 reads CASSVGTDSNYGYTF. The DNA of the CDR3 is TGTGCCAGCAGCGTAGGGACAGACTCTAACTATGGCTACACCTTC.

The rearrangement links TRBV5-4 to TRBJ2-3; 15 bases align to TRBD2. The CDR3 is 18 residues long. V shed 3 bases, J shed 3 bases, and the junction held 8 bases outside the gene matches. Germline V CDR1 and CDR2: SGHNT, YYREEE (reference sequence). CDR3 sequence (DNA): TGTGCCAGCAGCTCCGGGACTAGCGGGGGGCGGCTGACAGATACGCAGTATTTT. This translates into CASSSGTSGGRLTDTQYF. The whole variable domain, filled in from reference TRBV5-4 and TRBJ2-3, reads ETGVTQSPTHLIKTRGQQVTLRCSSQSGHNTVSWYQQALGQGPQFIFQYYREEENGRGNFPPRFSGLQFPNYSSELNVNALELDDSALYLCASSSGTSGGRLTDTQYFGPGTRLTVL.

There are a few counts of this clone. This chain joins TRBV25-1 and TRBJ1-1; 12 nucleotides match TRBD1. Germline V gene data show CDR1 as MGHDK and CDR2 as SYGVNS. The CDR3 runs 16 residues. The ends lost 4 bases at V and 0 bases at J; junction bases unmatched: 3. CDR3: CASSGDRGLMNTEAFF. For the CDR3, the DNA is TGTGCCAGCAGTGGGGACAGGGGGCTGATGAACACTGAAGCTTTCTTT.

In DNA form, the CDR3 reads TGTGCCAGTAGTGCCCGGAGGGCAGATACGCAGTATTTT. Its translation: CASSARRADTQYF. The chain uses TRBV19 and TRBJ2-3; maybe TRBD2 (6 bases). Trimming removed 5 bases from V and 4 bases from J, with 10 bases in between. The CDR3 loop spans 13 amino acids. CDR1 is LNHDA and CDR2 is SQIVND in the germline V gene (reference sequence).

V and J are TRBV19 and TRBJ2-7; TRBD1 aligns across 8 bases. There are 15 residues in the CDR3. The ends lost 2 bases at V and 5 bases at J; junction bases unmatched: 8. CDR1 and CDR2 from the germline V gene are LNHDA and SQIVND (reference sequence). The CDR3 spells CASSISSGQGNEQYF. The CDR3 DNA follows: TGTGCCAGTAGTATAAGCTCCGGACAGGGAAACGAGCAGTACTTC.